These T cell receptor beta chains were read from a single sample in a study of beta chain features in type 1 diabetes. Libraries were prepared by immunoSEQ multiplex PCR; TCRdb keeps only in-frame clonotypes and omits some of them. Of about 140,000 clones listed, 10% are singletons. Sequenced material: naive CD4+ T cells from blood. These receptors were collected from a man aged 18 to 30 in good health. CDR3s include the opening cysteine and the closing phenylalanine or tryptophan. The order of the fields is CDR3 length, V gene, J gene, clone size, D gene, CDR3 protein, CDR3 DNA. A D gene is named only where the DNA matches it firmly. Size tells how often a clone was seen (once, few, many) or the class of an expanded clone, and some rows leave it out.

len: 14; v_gene: TRBV30; j_gene: TRBJ1-2; abundance: few; d_gene: TRBD1; CDR3aa: CAWTGTGANYGYTF; CDR3nt: TGTGCCTGGACCGGGACAGGGGCCAACTATGGCTACACCTTC
len: 13; v_gene: TRBV11-2; j_gene: TRBJ2-1; abundance: .; d_gene: .; CDR3aa: CASSLDRPNEQFF; CDR3nt: TGTGCCAGCAGCTTGGACAGACCCAATGAGCAGTTCTTC
len: 14; v_gene: TRBV4-1; j_gene: TRBJ2-7; abundance: .; d_gene: TRBD1; CDR3aa: CASSQVGQTYEQYF; CDR3nt: TGCGCCAGCAGCCAAGTGGGACAGACCTACGAGCAGTACTTC
len: 15; v_gene: TRBV4-1; j_gene: TRBJ2-7; abundance: many; d_gene: .; CDR3aa: CASSQMRASSYEQYF; CDR3nt: TGCGCCAGCAGCCAAATGAGAGCTTCCTCCTACGAGCAGTACTTC
len: 15; v_gene: TRBV7-2; j_gene: TRBJ1-2; abundance: few; d_gene: .; CDR3aa: CASSLGGDRAHGYTF; CDR3nt: TGTGCCAGCAGCTTAGGGGGGGACCGAGCCCATGGCTACACCTTC
len: 12; v_gene: TRBV19; j_gene: TRBJ2-1; abundance: .; d_gene: .; CDR3aa: CASSILGNEQFF; CDR3nt: TGTGCCAGTAGTATCCTCGGCAATGAGCAGTTCTTC
len: 14; v_gene: TRBV6-6; j_gene: TRBJ2-7; abundance: few; d_gene: .; CDR3aa: CASSYAASSYEQYF; CDR3nt: TGTGCCAGCAGTTACGCGGCGAGCTCCTACGAGCAGTACTTC
len: 14; v_gene: TRBV19; j_gene: TRBJ2-1; abundance: .; d_gene: TRBD2; CDR3aa: CASSRRLAGGEQFF; CDR3nt: TGTGCCAGTAGTAGACGACTAGCGGGGGGGGAGCAGTTCTTC
len: 13; v_gene: TRBV14; j_gene: TRBJ1-4; abundance: many; d_gene: .; CDR3aa: CASSPPDSEKLFF; CDR3nt: TGTGCCAGCAGCCCGCCGGACAGCGAAAAACTGTTTTTT
len: 13; v_gene: TRBV2; j_gene: TRBJ2-1; abundance: .; d_gene: TRBD2; CDR3aa: CASRGLATDEQFF; CDR3nt: TGTGCCAGCAGGGGACTAGCGACCGATGAGCAGTTCTTC
len: 15; v_gene: TRBV4-1; j_gene: TRBJ2-1; abundance: few; d_gene: .; CDR3aa: CASSQGQGRDNEQFF; CDR3nt: TGCGCCAGCAGCCAAGGACAGGGGAGGGACAATGAGCAGTTCTTC
len: 16; v_gene: TRBV10-3; j_gene: TRBJ2-7; abundance: few; d_gene: .; CDR3aa: CAISDPGQRVTYEQYF; CDR3nt: TGTGCCATCAGTGATCCTGGGCAGAGAGTTACCTACGAGCAGTACTTC
len: 18; v_gene: TRBV7-9; j_gene: TRBJ2-1; abundance: .; d_gene: TRBD2; CDR3aa: CASSLAKFGTSGGDEQFF; CDR3nt: TGTGCCAGCAGCTTAGCGAAGTTCGGGACTAGCGGGGGTGATGAGCAGTTCTTC
len: 14; v_gene: TRBV25-1; j_gene: TRBJ2-5; abundance: few; d_gene: .; CDR3aa: CASSESPSQETQYF; CDR3nt: TGTGCCAGCAGTGAATCGCCTAGCCAAGAGACCCAGTACTTC
len: 14; v_gene: TRBV11-3; j_gene: TRBJ2-3; abundance: .; d_gene: TRBD2; CDR3aa: CASSNTGLADTQYF; CDR3nt: TGTGCCAGCAGCAACACCGGACTAGCAGATACGCAGTATTTT
len: 15; v_gene: TRBV5-1; j_gene: TRBJ2-7; abundance: few; d_gene: .; CDR3aa: CASSLSEAGSYEQYF; CDR3nt: TGCGCCAGCAGCTTAAGTGAGGCCGGCTCCTACGAGCAGTACTTC
len: 16; v_gene: TRBV18; j_gene: TRBJ1-1; abundance: .; d_gene: .; CDR3aa: CASSLTTGQMNTEAFF; CDR3nt: TGTGCCAGCTCACTAACTACGGGACAAATGAACACTGAAGCTTTCTTT
len: 15; v_gene: TRBV5-4; j_gene: TRBJ1-4; abundance: .; d_gene: TRBD1; CDR3aa: CASSLTGTANEKLFF; CDR3nt: TGTGCCAGCAGCTTGACCGGGACAGCTAATGAAAAACTGTTTTTT
len: 14; v_gene: TRBV27; j_gene: TRBJ2-2; abundance: few; d_gene: .; CDR3aa: CASSLSRTAGELFF; CDR3nt: TGTGCCAGCAGTTTATCCCGGACAGCCGGGGAGCTGTTTTTT